This entry features one TCR beta chain sequence. Antigen: not known. This specimen includes other DNA sequences encoding the same CDR3. The germline CDR1 and CDR2 sequences are LNHNV and YYDKDF (reference sequence). V lost 0 bases to trimming and J lost 7 bases, with 4 bases between them. The CDR3 has 12 residues. The source of the sample is a study of cytotoxic CD8 clonotypes in ibrutinib-treated CLL. Study at large: Productive templates per sample averaged roughly 260,000; productive rearrangements, more than 75,000. General study findings and limits: Public clonotypes were rare and shrank or held steady on treatment.

Assay used: immunoSEQ multiplex PCR; TCRdb lists only in-frame clones, some missing. The table shows more than 140,000 clones, with approximately 80% occurring only once. V is TRBV15 and J is TRBJ2-1; D not resolved. The receptor comes from a human donor with chronic lymphocytic leukemia. The sequences come from PBMCs, collected after 12 months of ibrutinib treatment. The chain's CDR3 is CATSRDRNEQFF. As DNA, the CDR3 is TGTGCCACCAGCAGAGATAGGAATGAGCAGTTCTTC.